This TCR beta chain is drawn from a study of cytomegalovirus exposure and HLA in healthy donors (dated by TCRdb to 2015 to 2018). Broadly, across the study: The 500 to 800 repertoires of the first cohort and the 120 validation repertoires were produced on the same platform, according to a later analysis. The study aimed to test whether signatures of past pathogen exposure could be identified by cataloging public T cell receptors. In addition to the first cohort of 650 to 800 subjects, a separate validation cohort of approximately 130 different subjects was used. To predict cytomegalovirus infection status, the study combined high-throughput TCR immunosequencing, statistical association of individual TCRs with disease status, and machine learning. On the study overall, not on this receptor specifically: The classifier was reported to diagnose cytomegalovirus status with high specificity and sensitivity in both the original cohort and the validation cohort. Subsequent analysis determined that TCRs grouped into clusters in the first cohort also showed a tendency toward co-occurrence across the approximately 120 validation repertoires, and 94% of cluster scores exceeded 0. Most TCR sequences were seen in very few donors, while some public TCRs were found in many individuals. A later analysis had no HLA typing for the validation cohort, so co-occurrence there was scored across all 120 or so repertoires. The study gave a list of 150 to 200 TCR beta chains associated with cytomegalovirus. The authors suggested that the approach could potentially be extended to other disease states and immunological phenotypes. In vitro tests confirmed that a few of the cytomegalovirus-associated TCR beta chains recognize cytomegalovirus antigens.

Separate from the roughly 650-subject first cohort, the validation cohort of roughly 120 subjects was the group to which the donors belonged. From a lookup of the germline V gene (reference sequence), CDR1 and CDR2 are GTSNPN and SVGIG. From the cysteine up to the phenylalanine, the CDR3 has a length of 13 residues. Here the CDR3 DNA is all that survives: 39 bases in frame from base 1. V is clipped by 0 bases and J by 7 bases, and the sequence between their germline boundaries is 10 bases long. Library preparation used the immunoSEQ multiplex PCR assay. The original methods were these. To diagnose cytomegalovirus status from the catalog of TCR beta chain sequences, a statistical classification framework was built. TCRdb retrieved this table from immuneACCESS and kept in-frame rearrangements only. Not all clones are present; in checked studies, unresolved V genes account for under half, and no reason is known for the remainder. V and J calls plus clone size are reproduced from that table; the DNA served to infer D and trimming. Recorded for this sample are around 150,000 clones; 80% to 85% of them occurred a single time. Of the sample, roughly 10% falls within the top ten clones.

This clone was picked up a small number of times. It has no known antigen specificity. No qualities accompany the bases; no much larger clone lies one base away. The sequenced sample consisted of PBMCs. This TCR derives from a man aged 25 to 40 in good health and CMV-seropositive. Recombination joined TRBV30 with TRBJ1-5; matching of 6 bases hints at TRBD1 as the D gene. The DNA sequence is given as TGTGCCTGGAGTGTCCAGGGGCGCCAGCCCCAGCATTTT. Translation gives CAWSVQGRQPQHF.